Given below is one TCR beta chain in context. This specimen belongs to a study of shared clonotypes between healthy human individuals. Sequencing used immunoSEQ multiplex PCR; TCRdb keeps in-frame clones, though not all of them. The table lists about 2 million clones, roughly 94% of them singletons, with 0.13% in the top ten. The receptor's source is a man aged 18 to 29 in good health. Sequenced input: naive CD4+ T cells sorted from blood. Subset meaning: CD45RA+ positively selected.

The CDR3 protein is CASSPGTGSNSGNTIYF. In DNA, the CDR3 is TGTGCCAGCTCACCCGGCACAGGGTCAAACTCTGGAAACACCATATATTTT. This sequence joins TRBV18 and TRBJ1-3, with D perhaps TRBD1 (6 bases). The V end was cut by 3 bases, the J end by 0 bases, with 15 bases between. CDR3 length equals 17 residues. The germline V gene has CDR1 KGHSH and CDR2 LQKENI.